One and the same sample provided the 2 T cell receptor beta chains below, sequenced in a study of T cell responses to AZD1222 COVID-19 vaccine. Sequencing used immunoSEQ multiplex PCR; TCRdb keeps in-frame clones, though not all of them. The table records 85,000 or so clones, just under 90% of them present only once. The sequencing here drew on peripheral blood, taken on day 0 of AZD1222 vaccination. The source is an adult in good health.

V gene TRBV7-3 combines with J gene TRBJ1-5, with TRBD1 matching 7 bases. The CDR3 runs to 13 residues. V was pared by 6 bases and J by 5 bases, with 4 bases of the junction left unmatched. Germline V gives CDR1 SGHTA, CDR2 FQGTGA. CDR3 loop: CASRGQSYQPQHF. The CDR3 DNA reads TGTGCCAGCAGGGGACAGTCCTATCAGCCCCAGCATTTT. The whole variable domain, remainder taken from reference TRBV7-3 and TRBJ1-5, is GAGVSQTPSNKVTEKGKYVELRCDPISGHTALYWYRQSLGQGPEFLIYFQGTGAADDSGLPNDRFFAVRPEGSVSTLKIQRTERGDSAVYLCASRGQSYQPQHFGDGTRLSIL.

V usage is TRBV3-1 (or the pseudogene TRBV3-2) and J usage is TRBJ2-3, with 12 bases lining up with TRBD2. The CDR3 is made up of 20 amino acids. CDR1 is LGHDT and CDR2 is YNNKEL in the germline V gene (reference sequence). The J segment lost 0 bases and the V segment lost 6 bases, leaving 16 bases of the junction unmatched. The CDR3 bases are TGTGCCAGCAGGCGGCGGTCCGGTCTAGCGGGGGGGCCTAGCACAGATACGCAGTATTTT. This encodes CASRRRSGLAGGPSTDTQYF.